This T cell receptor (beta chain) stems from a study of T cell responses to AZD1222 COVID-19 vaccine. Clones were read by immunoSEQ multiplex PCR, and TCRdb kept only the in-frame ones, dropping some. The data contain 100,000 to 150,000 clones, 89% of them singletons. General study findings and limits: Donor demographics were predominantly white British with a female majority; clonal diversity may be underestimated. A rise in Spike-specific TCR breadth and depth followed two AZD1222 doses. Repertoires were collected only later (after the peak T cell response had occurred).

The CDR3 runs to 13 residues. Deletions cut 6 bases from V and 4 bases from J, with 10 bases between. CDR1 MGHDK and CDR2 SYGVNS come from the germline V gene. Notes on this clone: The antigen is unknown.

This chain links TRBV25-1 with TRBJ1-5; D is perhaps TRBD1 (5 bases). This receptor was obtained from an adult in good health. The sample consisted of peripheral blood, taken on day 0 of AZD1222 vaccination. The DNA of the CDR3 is TGTGCCAGCAGCAGAGACAGTAATCAGCCCCAGCATTTT. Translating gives CASSRDSNQPQHF.